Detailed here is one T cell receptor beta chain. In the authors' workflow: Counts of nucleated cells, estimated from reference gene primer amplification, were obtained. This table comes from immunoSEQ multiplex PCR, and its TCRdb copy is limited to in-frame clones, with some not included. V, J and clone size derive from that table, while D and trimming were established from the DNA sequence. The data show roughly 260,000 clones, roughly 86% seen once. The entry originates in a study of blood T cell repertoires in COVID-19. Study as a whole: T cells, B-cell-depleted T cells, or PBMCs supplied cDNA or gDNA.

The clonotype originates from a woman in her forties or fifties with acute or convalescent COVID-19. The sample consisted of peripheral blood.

CDR3 DNA sequence: TGTGCCATCAGTGCCTCCTTAGGGACTAGCGGAGCGGGGGTCGGCACAGATACGCAGTATTTT. This codes for CAISASLGTSGAGVGTDTQYF. This chain connects TRBV10-3 to TRBJ2-3, with 11 bases aligning to TRBD2. Germline loops: CDR1 ENHRY, CDR2 SYGVKD. The length of the CDR3 is 21 residues. The V and J ends lost 4 bases and 1 base, in that order; junction bases with no gene match: 19.